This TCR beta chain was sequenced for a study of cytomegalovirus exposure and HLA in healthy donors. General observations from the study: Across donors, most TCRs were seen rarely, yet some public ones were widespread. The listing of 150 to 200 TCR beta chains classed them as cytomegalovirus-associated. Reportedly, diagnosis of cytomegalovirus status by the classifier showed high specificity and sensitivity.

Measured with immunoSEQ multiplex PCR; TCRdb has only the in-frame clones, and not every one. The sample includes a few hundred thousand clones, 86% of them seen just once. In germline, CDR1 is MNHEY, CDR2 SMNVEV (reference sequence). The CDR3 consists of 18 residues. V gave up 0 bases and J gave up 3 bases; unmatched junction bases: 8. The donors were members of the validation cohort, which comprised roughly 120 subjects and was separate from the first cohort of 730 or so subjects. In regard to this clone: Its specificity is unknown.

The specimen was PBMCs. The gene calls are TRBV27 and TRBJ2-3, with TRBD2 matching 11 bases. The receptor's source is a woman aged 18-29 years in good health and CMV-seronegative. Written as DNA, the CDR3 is TGTGCCAGCAGTTTATCTTGGGGGCTAGCGGGGGGAACAGATACGCAGTATTTT. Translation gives CASSLSWGLAGGTDTQYF.